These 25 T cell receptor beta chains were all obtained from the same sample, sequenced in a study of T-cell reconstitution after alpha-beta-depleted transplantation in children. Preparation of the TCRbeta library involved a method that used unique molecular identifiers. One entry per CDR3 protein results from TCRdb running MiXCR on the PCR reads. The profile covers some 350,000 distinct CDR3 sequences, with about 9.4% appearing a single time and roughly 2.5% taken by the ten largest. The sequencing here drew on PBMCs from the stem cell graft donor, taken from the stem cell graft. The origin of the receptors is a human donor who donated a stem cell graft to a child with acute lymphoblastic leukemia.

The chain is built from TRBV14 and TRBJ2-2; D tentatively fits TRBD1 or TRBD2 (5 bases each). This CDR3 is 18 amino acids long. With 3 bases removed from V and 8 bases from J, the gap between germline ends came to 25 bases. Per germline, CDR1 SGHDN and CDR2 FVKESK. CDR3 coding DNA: TGTGCCAGCAGCCACAAGACGGTTGGAGGTTGGGGACCAGGGGAGCTGTTTTTT. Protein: CASSHKTVGGWGPGELFF.

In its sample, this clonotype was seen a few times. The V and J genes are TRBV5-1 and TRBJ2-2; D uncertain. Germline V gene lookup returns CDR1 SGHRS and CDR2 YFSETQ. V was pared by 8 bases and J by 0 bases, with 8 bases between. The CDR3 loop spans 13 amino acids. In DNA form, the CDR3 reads TGCGCCAGTAGGACCGCGAACACCGGGGAGCTGTTTTTT. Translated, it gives CASRTANTGELFF.

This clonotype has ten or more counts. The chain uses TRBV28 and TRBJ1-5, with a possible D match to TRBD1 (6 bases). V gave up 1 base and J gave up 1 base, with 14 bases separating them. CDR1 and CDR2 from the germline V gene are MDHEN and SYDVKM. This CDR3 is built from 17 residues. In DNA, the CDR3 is TGTGCCAGCAGTTTATTTGGGCGGACAGAAAGCAATCAGCCCCAGCATTTT. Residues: CASSLFGRTESNQPQHF.

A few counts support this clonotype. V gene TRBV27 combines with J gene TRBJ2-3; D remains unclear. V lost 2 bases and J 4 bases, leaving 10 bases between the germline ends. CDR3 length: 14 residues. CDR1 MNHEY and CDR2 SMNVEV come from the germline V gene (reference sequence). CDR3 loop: CASSLGLDPDTQYF. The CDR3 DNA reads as TGTGCCAGCAGTTTAGGGCTAGACCCAGATACGCAGTATTTT.

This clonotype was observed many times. CDR3 nucleotides: TGTGCCAGCAGCTCATGGGAGAGGGAGGGCTACGAGCAGTACTTC. Its protein product is CASSSWEREGYEQYF. The chain combines TRBV7-9 with TRBJ2-7; TRBD2 agrees at 7 bases. Looked up from germline, CDR1 is SEHNR and CDR2 is FQNEAQ (reference sequence). V was pared by 4 bases and J by 3 bases, with 9 bases of the junction left unmatched. CDR3 length: 15 residues. Using reference TRBV7-9 and TRBJ2-7 for the parts outside the CDR3, the full variable domain is DTGVSQNPRHKITKRGQNVTFRCDPISEHNRLYWYRQTLGQGPEFLTYFQNEAQLEKSRLLSDRFSAERPKGSFSTLEIQRTEQGDSAMYLCASSSWEREGYEQYFGPGTRLTVT.

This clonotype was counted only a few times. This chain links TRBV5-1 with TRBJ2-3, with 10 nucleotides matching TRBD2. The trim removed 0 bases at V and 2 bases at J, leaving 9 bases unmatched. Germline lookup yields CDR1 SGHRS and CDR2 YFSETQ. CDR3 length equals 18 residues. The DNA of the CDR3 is TGCGCCAGCAGCTTGGCGGCTAGCGGGGGCCGTCACACAGATACGCAGTATTTT. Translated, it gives CASSLAASGGRHTDTQYF. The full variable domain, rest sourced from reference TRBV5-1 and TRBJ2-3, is KAGVTQTPRYLIKTRGQQVTLSCSPISGHRSVSWYQQTPGQGLQFLFEYFSETQRNKGNFPGRFSGRQFSNSRSEMNVSTLELGDSALYLCASSLAASGGRHTDTQYFGPGTRLTVL.

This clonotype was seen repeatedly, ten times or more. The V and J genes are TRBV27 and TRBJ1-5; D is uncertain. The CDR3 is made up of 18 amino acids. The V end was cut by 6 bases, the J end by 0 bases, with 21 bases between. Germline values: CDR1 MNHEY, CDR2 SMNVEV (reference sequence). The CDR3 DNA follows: TGTGCCAGCAGCACCGCCGGCGTCCGTCTATATAGCAATCAGCCCCAGCATTTT. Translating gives CASSTAGVRLYSNQPQHF.

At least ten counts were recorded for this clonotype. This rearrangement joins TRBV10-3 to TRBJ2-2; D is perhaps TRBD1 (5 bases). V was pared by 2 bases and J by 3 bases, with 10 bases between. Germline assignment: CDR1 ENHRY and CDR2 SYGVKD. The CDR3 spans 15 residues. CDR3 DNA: TGTGCCATCAGTGAGCCTGGACACGACACCGGGGAGCTGTTTTTT. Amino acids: CAISEPGHDTGELFF.

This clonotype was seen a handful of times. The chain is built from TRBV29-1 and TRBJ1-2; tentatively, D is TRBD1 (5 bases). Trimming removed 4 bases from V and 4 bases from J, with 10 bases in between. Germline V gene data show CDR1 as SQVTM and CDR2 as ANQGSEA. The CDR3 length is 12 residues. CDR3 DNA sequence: TGCAGCGTTGGGGGGGTTCTCTATGGCTACACCTTC. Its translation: CSVGGVLYGYTF.

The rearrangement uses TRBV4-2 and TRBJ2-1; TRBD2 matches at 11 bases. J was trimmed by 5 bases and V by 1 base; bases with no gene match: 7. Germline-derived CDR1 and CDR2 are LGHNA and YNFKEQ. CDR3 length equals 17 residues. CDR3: CASSQVLGTSGDNEQFF. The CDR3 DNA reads TGTGCCAGCAGCCAAGTCCTCGGGACTAGCGGCGACAATGAGCAGTTCTTC.

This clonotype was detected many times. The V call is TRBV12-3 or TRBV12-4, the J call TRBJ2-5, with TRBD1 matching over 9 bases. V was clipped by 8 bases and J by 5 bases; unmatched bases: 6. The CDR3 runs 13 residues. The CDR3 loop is CASGQGFGETQYF. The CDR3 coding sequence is TGTGCCAGCGGACAGGGGTTTGGGGAGACCCAGTACTTC.

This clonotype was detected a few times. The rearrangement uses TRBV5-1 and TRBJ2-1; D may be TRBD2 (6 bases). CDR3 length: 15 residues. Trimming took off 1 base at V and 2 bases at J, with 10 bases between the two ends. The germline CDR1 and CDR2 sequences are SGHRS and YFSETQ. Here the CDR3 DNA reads TGCGCCAGCAGCTTGACGGGAGTGCCCTACAATGAGCAGTTCTTC. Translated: CASSLTGVPYNEQFF.

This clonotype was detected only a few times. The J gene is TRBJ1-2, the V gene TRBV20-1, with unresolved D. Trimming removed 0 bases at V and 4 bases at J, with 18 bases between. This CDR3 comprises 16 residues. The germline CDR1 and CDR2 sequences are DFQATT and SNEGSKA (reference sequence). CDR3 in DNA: TGCAGTGCTAGAGAACACGGACCTCAGAGGCGCTATGGCTACACCTTC. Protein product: CSAREHGPQRRYGYTF.

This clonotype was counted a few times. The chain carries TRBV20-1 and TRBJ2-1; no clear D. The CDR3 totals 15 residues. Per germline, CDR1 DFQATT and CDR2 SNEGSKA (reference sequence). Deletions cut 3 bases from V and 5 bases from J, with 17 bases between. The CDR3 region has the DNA TGCAGTGCTAGCTCACCTCCTCCGATAAACAATGAGCAGTTCTTC. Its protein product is CSASSPPPINNEQFF.

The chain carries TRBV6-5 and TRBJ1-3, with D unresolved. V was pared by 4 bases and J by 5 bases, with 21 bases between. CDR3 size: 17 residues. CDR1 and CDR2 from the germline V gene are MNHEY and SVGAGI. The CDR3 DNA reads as TGTGCCAGCAGTTCGGGCGGGCGAAAACTAAATAGAAACACCATATATTTT. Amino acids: CASSSGGRKLNRNTIYF.

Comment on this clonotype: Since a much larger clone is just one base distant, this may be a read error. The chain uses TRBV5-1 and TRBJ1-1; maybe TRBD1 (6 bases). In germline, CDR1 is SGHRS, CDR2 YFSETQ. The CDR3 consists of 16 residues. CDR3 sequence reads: CDSSRTPKGGNTEAFF. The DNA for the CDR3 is TGCGACAGCAGCCGTACCCCGAAGGGGGGGAACACTGAAGCTTTCTTT.

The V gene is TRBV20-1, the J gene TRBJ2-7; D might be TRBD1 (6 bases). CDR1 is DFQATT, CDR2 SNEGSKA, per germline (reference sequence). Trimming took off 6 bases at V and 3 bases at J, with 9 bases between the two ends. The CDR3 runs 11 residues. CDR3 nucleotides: TGCAGTGCCGCGGACAGCTACGAGCAGTACTTC. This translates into CSAADSYEQYF.

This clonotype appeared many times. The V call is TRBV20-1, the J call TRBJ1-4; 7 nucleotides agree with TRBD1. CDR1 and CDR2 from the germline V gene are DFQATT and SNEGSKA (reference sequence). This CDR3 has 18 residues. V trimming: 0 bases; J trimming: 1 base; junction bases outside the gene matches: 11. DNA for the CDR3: TGCAGTGCTAGAGATCATCTGGGGGCAGGGGGAACTAATGAAAAACTGTTTTTT. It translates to CSARDHLGAGGTNEKLFF.

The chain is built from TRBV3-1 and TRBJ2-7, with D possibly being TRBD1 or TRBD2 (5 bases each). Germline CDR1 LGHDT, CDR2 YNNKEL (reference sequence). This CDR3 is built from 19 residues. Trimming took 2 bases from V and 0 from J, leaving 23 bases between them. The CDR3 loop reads CASSQITGTAPRSSYEQYF. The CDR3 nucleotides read TGTGCCAGCAGCCAAATCACTGGGACCGCACCCCGTAGCTCCTACGAGCAGTACTTC.

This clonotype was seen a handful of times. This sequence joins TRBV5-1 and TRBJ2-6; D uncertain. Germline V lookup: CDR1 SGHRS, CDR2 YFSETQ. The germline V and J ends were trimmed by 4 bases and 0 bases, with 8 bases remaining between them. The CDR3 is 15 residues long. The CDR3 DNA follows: TGCGCCAGCAGCGTACCCAACTCTGGGGCCAACGTCCTGACTTTC. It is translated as CASSVPNSGANVLTF.

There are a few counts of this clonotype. As DNA, the CDR3 is TGTGCCAGCAGTACAACTAGCGGGGCACCGAACACCGGGGAGCTGTTTTTT. Protein product: CASSTTSGAPNTGELFF. The rearrangement joins TRBV7-9 to TRBJ2-2; 10 nucleotides line up with TRBD2. The CDR3 covers 17 residues. With V trimmed by 6 bases and J by 0 bases, 7 bases remained unmatched. Per germline, CDR1 SEHNR and CDR2 FQNEAQ (reference sequence).

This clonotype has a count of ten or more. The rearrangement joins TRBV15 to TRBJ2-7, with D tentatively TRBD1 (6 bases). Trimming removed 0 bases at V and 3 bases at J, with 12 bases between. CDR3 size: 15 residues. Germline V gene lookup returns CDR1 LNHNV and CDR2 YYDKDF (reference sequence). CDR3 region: CATSREGGPLYEQYF. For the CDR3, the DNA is TGTGCCACCAGCAGAGAAGGGGGTCCTCTCTACGAGCAGTACTTC.

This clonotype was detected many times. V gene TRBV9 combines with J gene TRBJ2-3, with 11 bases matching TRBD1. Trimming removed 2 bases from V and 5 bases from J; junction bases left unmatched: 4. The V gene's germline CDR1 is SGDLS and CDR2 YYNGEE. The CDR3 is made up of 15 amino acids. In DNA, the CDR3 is TGTGCCAGCAGCGTTGGACAGGGGGCTTTAGATACGCAGTATTTT. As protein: CASSVGQGALDTQYF.

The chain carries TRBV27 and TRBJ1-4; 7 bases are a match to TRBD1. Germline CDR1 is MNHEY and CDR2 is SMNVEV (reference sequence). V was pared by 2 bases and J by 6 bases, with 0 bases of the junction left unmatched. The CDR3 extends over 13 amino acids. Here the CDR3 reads CASSLQGDEKLFF. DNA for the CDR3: TGTGCCAGCAGTTTACAGGGGGATGAAAAACTGTTTTTT.

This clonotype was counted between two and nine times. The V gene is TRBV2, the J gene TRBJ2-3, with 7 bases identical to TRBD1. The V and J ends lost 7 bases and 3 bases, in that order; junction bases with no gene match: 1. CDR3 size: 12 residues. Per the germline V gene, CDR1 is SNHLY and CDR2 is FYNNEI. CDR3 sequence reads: CASTRGTDTQYF. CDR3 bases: TGTGCCAGCACCAGGGGGACAGATACGCAGTATTTT.